The 24 T cell receptor beta chains given below trace back to one sample, sequenced in a study of cytomegalovirus exposure and HLA in healthy donors. The PCR was carried out with 60 Vbeta primers and 13 Jbeta primers. Assay: immunoSEQ multiplex PCR; the TCRdb copy retains only in-frame clones and omits some. The sample has 170,000 or so clones; approximately 84% are singletons. Input material: PBMCs. Source of these receptors: a woman aged 45 to 65 in good health and CMV-seropositive.

V usage is TRBV6-1 and J usage is TRBJ1-5, with 8 bases fitting TRBD1. V trimming: 6 bases; J trimming: 4 bases; junction bases outside the gene matches: 8. CDR1 is MNHNS and CDR2 is SASEGT in the germline V gene. This CDR3 spans 15 amino acids. The CDR3 protein is CASRLAQGGNQPQHF. DNA for the CDR3: TGTGCCAGCAGGCTAGCACAGGGGGGAAATCAGCCCCAGCATTTT.

This chain connects TRBV7-2 to TRBJ2-5; 14 positions match TRBD2. The CDR3 runs to 16 residues. CDR1 and CDR2 from the germline V gene are SGHTA and FQGNSA. The V and J ends lost 3 bases and 5 bases, in that order; junction bases with no gene match: 5. For the CDR3, the DNA is TGTGCCAGCAGCTTCCCGGGACTAGCGGGGGCGGAGACCCAGTACTTC. It encodes CASSFPGLAGAETQYF.

This clone has only a few counts. Compared with germline, one end of the junction differs, possibly owing to a read error. The chain joins TRBV7-9 to TRBJ2-6; TRBD1 agrees at 8 bases. The length of the CDR3 is 19 residues. Germline V gene sequence: CDR1 SEHNR, CDR2 FQNEAQ (reference sequence). CDR3 loop: CSSSLDRGGTRSGANGLTF. The CDR3 nucleotides read TGTTCCAGCAGCCTAGACAGGGGCGGAACACGCTCTGGGGCCAACGGCCTGACTTTC.

The chain recombines TRBV2 with TRBJ1-6; TRBD1 matches at 7 bases. Trimming cost V 4 bases and J 0 bases; bases outside gene matches: 12. The CDR3 runs 19 residues. Germline-derived CDR1 and CDR2 are SNHLY and FYNNEI. The CDR3 DNA reads as TGTGCCAGCAGTGGAACCTACAGGGGAGCAAGCTCCTATAATTCACCCCTCCACTTT. The encoded protein is CASSGTYRGASSYNSPLHF.

This clone has only a few counts. The V call is TRBV6-5, the J call TRBJ1-2; no clear D. Trimming removed 2 bases at V and 6 bases at J, with 10 bases between. CDR3 size: 13 residues. In germline, CDR1 is MNHEY, CDR2 SVGAGI. CDR3 coding DNA: TGTGCCAGCAGTTACACCGAGGGTAATGGCTACACCTTC. Translation: CASSYTEGNGYTF.

Comments on this clone: An end of the junction does not agree with germline; a read error may underlie this. The chain joins TRBV7-7 to TRBJ2-5; TRBD2 might be the D (6 bases). The CDR3 is 15 residues long. The V gene's germline CDR1 is SSHAT and CDR2 FNYEAQ (reference sequence). The CDR3 region is CASSSVGGGGETQYF. The CDR3 coding sequence is TGTGCTAGCAGCTCCGTCGGGGGTGGCGGGGAGACCCAGTACTTC.

The chain combines TRBV6-1 with TRBJ1-2, with 9 bases aligning to TRBD1. Germline V gives CDR1 MNHNS, CDR2 SASEGT. The CDR3 contains 15 residues. Trimming cost V 3 bases and J 4 bases; bases outside gene matches: 6. CDR3 sequence (DNA): TGTGCCAGCAGTGATCGGGACAGGGTGCCCTATGGCTACACCTTC. It specifies CASSDRDRVPYGYTF.

The rearrangement uses TRBV29-1 and TRBJ2-5, with D possibly TRBD1 on 8 matching bases. Germline V gives CDR1 SQVTM, CDR2 ANQGSEA. CDR3 size: 16 residues. With 6 bases removed from V and 1 base from J, the gap between germline ends came to 21 bases. The CDR3 loop reads CSVWGGDRFRQETQYF. DNA of the CDR3: TGCAGCGTCTGGGGGGGGGACAGGTTTCGCCAAGAGACCCAGTACTTC.

This rearrangement joins TRBV30 to TRBJ1-5; possibly TRBD1 for D (5 bases). CDR1 and CDR2 (germline): GTSNPN, SVGIG (reference sequence). Trimming removed 3 bases at V and 5 bases at J, with 14 bases between. The CDR3 has 14 amino acids. DNA for the CDR3: TGTGCCTGGAGCCAAAGGGGTATTGATCAGCCCCAGCATTTT. Its protein is CAWSQRGIDQPQHF. Variable domain in full (rest from reference TRBV30 and TRBJ1-5): SQTIHQWPATLVQPVGSPLSLECTVEGTSNPNLYWYRQAAGRGLQLLFYSVGIGQISSEVPQNLSASRPQDRQFILSSKKLLLSDSGFYLCAWSQRGIDQPQHFGDGTRLSIL.

V gene TRBV11-2 combines with J gene TRBJ2-1; D gene ambiguous. The CDR3 extends over 15 amino acids. The germline V gene has CDR1 SGHAT and CDR2 FQNNGV. The germline V and J ends were trimmed by 2 bases and 1 base, with 9 bases remaining between them. The CDR3 DNA reads TGTGCCAGCAGCTTAACGCAGAAGTCCTACAATGAGCAGTTCTTC. It specifies CASSLTQKSYNEQFF.

The V gene is TRBV4-1, the J gene TRBJ2-1; 8 positions agree with TRBD2. V lost 1 base and J lost 10; bases outside the gene matches: 9. The CDR3 totals 15 residues. Germline values: CDR1 MGHRA, CDR2 YSYEKL. The CDR3 spells CASSQVDGGAGEQFF. The CDR3 region has the DNA TGCGCCAGCAGCCAAGTGGACGGGGGGGCCGGGGAGCAGTTCTTC.

The chain combines TRBV18 with TRBJ2-5; a possible D gene is TRBD1 (7 bases). Trimming pared 1 base from V and 5 bases from J, leaving 11 bases between. Germline V gene lookup returns CDR1 KGHSH and CDR2 LQKENI. The CDR3 contains 14 residues. In nucleotides, the CDR3 is TGTGCCAGCTCACCACGGAGGGGGCTGGAGACCCAGTACTTC. Translating gives CASSPRRGLETQYF.

This clone was observed a handful of times. V is TRBV5-6 and J is TRBJ2-7, with D possibly TRBD1 on 6 matching bases. V was trimmed by 4 bases and J by 2 bases, leaving 16 bases between them. The CDR3 has 15 amino acids. Germline V gene data show CDR1 as SGHDT and CDR2 as YYEEEE. CDR3 residues: CASSRGHMFTYEQYF. DNA for the CDR3: TGTGCCAGCAGCCGGGGACACATGTTTACCTACGAGCAGTACTTC.

There are a few counts of this clone. V usage is TRBV19 and J usage is TRBJ2-1; 8 positions match TRBD2. This CDR3 spans 15 amino acids. In germline, CDR1 is LNHDA, CDR2 SQIVND (reference sequence). Trimming took 8 bases from V and 8 from J; bases not matched to a gene: 14. The CDR3 loop reads CASGLSGLGVYEQFF. The CDR3 DNA is TGTGCCAGTGGCTTATCGGGACTAGGAGTTTATGAGCAGTTCTTC.

V is TRBV30 and J is TRBJ1-2, with 7 bases matching TRBD1. The germline CDR1 and CDR2 sequences are GTSNPN and SVGIG (reference sequence). CDR3 length: 13 amino acids. Germline trimming cut 0 bases from V and 7 bases from J; bases unmatched to any gene: 5. The CDR3 is CAWSVQGRGGYTF. The DNA for the CDR3 is TGTGCCTGGAGTGTACAGGGGCGCGGTGGCTACACCTTC.

The chain combines TRBV6-6 with TRBJ1-5, with 7 bases lining up with TRBD1. Germline CDR1 and CDR2: MNHNY and SVGAGI (reference sequence). The trim removed 8 bases at V and 1 base at J, leaving 2 bases unmatched. The CDR3 runs to 13 residues. CDR3 amino acids: CASLGQSNQPQHF. CDR3 nucleotides: TGTGCCAGCCTGGGACAGAGCAATCAGCCCCAGCATTTT.

This clone occurred a few times. The CDR3 loop is CATSRDRYTGELFF. The CDR3 coding sequence is TGTGCCACCAGCAGAGACCGTTACACCGGGGAGCTGTTTTTT. The genes are TRBV15 and TRBJ2-2; D is ambiguous. V lost 0 bases to trimming and J lost 3 bases, with 5 bases between them. The CDR3 extends over 14 amino acids. CDR1 is LNHNV and CDR2 is YYDKDF in the germline V gene (reference sequence).

The J gene is TRBJ2-7, the V gene TRBV5-4; D is undetermined. Germline values: CDR1 SGHNT, CDR2 YYREEE (reference sequence). The V and J ends lost 7 bases and 0 bases respectively, with 14 bases between them. The CDR3 length is 14 residues. CDR3 loop: CASAIEPISYEQYF. The DNA of the CDR3 is TGTGCCAGCGCTATTGAACCGATCTCCTACGAGCAGTACTTC. Together with reference TRBV5-4 and TRBJ2-7, the CDR3 gives the full variable domain: ETGVTQSPTHLIKTRGQQVTLRCSSQSGHNTVSWYQQALGQGPQFIFQYYREEENGRGNFPPRFSGLQFPNYSSELNVNALELDDSALYLCASAIEPISYEQYFGPGTRLTVT.

The chain combines TRBV9 with TRBJ2-3; 12 bases map to TRBD2. The trim removed 3 bases at V and 1 base at J, leaving 3 bases unmatched. The CDR3 is 16 residues long. CDR1 and CDR2 (germline): SGDLS, YYNGEE. DNA of the CDR3: TGTGCCAGCAGCGCCCCTAGCGGGGGGGGCACAGATACGCAGTATTTT. It codes for CASSAPSGGGTDTQYF. The complete variable domain, with remaining parts taken from reference TRBV9 and TRBJ2-3, reads DSGVTQTPKHLITATGQRVTLRCSPRSGDLSVYWYQQSLDQGLQFLIQYYNGEERAKGNILERFSAQQFPDLHSELNLSSLELGDSALYFCASSAPSGGGTDTQYFGPGTRLTVL.

The genes are TRBV4-3 and TRBJ1-3, with D possibly TRBD1 on 5 matching bases. The CDR3 spans 18 residues. V dropped 3 bases and J dropped 0 bases, with 18 bases sitting between them. Germline values: CDR1 LGHNA, CDR2 YSLEER. This CDR3 is CASSQAPGLTHSGNTIYF. CDR3 bases: TGCGCCAGCAGCCAGGCCCCGGGACTCACTCACTCTGGAAACACCATATATTTT.

The chain combines TRBV6-1 with TRBJ1-1; D perhaps matches TRBD1 (5 bases). The CDR3 totals 13 residues. V was shortened by 3 bases and J by 3 bases, with 8 bases between the two germline ends. The germline V gene has CDR1 MNHNS and CDR2 SASEGT. The CDR3 nucleotides read TGTGCCAGCAGTGACAGGGAGGACACTGAAGCTTTCTTT. Amino acids: CASSDREDTEAFF.

This chain links TRBV11-3 with TRBJ2-2; TRBD1 matches 9 bases. CDR3 length equals 16 residues. In germline, CDR1 is SGHNT, CDR2 YENEEA. After removal of 7 bases from V and 3 bases from J, the junction contained 9 bases not matched to a gene. The CDR3 region is CASTSDRGKDTGELFF. The DNA of the CDR3 is TGTGCCAGCACCTCGGACAGGGGAAAGGACACCGGGGAGCTGTTTTTT.

The chain joins TRBV6-1 to TRBJ2-1; D gene uncertain. CDR1 is MNHNS and CDR2 is SASEGT in the germline V gene. Between the trimmed V and J ends, which lost 2 bases and 2 bases, there was a span of 10 bases. The CDR3 is 15 amino acids. This CDR3 is CASSEKARTYNEQFF. The CDR3 region has the DNA TGTGCCAGCAGTGAAAAAGCGAGAACCTACAATGAGCAGTTCTTC.

The chain uses TRBV7-9 and TRBJ2-1; D is possibly TRBD1 (6 bases). The CDR3 is 14 amino acids. Germline CDR1 is SEHNR and CDR2 is FQNEAQ (reference sequence). The V gene lost 5 bases and the J gene lost 4 bases, with 12 bases spanning the gap. CDR3 DNA sequence: TGTGCCAGCAGCCCCGTAGGGGGTTACAATGAGCAGTTCTTC. It codes for CASSPVGGYNEQFF.